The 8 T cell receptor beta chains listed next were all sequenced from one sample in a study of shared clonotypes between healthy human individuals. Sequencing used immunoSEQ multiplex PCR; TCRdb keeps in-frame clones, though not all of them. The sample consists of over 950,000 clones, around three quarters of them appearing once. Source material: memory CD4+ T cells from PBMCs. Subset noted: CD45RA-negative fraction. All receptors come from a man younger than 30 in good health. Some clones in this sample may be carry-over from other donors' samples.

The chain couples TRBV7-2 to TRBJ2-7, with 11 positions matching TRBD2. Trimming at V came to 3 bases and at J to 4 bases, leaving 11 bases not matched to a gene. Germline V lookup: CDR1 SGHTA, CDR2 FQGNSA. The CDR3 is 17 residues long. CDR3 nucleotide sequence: TGTGCCAGCAGCTTTAATAGCGGGAGGGTCGGGTTTTACGAGCAGTACTTC. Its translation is CASSFNSGRVGFYEQYF.

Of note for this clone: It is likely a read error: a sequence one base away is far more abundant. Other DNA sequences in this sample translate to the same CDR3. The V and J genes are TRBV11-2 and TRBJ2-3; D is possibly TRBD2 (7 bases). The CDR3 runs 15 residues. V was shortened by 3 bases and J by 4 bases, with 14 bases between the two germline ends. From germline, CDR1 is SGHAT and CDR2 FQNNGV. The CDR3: CASSFWGGSPDTQYF. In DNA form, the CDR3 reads TGTGCCAGCAGCTTTTGGGGGGGCTCTCCAGATACGCAGTATTTT.

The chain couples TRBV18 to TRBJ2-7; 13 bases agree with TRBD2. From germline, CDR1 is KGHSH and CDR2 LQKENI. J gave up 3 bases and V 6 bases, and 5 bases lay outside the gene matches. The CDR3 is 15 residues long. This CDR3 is CASSRTSGSGYEQYF. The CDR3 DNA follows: TGTGCCAGCTCCCGGACTAGCGGGAGCGGCTACGAGCAGTACTTC.

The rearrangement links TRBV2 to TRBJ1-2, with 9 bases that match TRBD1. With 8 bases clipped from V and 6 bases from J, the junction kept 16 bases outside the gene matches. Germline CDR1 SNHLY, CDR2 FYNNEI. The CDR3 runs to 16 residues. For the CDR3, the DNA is TGTGCCAGCCCCCGACCTTTGGGGGGACAGGGACATGGCTACACCTTC. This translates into CASPRPLGGQGHGYTF. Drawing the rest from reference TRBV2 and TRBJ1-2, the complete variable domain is EPEVTQTPSHQVTQMGQEVILRCVPISNHLYFYWYRQILGQKVEFLVSFYNNEISEKSEIFDDQFSVERPDGSNFTLKIRSTKLEDSAMYFCASPRPLGGQGHGYTFGSGTRLTVV.

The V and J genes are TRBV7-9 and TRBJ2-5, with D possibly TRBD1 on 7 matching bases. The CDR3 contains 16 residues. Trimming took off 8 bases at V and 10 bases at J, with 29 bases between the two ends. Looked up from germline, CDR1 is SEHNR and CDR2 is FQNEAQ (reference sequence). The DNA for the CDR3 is TGTGCCAGCGGATATCGACAGGGCCCAAAAACCGGGAGCCAGTACTTC. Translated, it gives CASGYRQGPKTGSQYF.

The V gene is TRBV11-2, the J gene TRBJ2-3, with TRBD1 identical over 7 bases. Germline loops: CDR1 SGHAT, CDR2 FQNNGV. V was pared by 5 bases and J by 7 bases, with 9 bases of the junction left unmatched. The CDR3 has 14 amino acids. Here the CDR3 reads CASSRGQGVYTQYF. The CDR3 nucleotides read TGTGCCAGCAGCCGGGGCCAGGGGGTTTATACGCAGTATTTT.

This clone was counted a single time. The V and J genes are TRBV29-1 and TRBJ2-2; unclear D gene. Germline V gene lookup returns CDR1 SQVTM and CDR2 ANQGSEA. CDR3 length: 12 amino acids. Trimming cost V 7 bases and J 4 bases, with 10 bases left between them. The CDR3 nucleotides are TGCAGCGCCCCTTTTGTCACCGGGGAGCTGTTTTTT. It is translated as CSAPFVTGELFF.

DNA of the CDR3: TGTGCCAGCAAACTCTACAGGGGGCTGACCACTGAAGCTTTCTTT. Encoded protein: CASKLYRGLTTEAFF. The chain links TRBV28 to TRBJ1-1; 9 positions match TRBD1. The CDR3 sequence is 15 residues long. Unmatched junction bases numbered 10, after V lost 7 bases and J lost 4 bases. CDR1 MDHEN and CDR2 SYDVKM come from the germline V gene.